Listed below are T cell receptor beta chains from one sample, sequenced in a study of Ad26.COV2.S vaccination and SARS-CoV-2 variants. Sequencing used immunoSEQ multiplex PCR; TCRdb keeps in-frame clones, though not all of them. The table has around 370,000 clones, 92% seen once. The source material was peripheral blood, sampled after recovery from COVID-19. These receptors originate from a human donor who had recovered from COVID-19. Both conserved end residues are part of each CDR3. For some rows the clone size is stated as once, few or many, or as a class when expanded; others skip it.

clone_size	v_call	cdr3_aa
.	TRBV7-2	CASSPGTSGGAVETQYF
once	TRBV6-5	CASSYGLGGTDTQYF
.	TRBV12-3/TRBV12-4	CASRIRDIGGYTF
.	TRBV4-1	CASSQRAGRDTIYF
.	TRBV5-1	CASSRGQSNTEAFF
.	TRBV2	CASISGGREGYTF
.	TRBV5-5	CASSNAGQGVQPQHF
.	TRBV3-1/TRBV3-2	CASSQRARVSGRGANYGYTF
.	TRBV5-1	CASSTGPRTEAFF
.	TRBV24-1	CATSEGDNQPQHF
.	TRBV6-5	CASSYVWGNTDTQYF
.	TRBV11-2	CASSVWPRVNSPLHF
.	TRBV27	CASSLADLPGEQYF
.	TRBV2	CASDDGGQGNTDTQYF
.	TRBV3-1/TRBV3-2	CASSQASGGRTQYF
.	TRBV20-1	CSASRNTNNEQFF
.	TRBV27	CASSLWDRGQQYF
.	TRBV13	CASTTGWGEQYF
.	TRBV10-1	CASSETTDEQYF
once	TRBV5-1	CASSKPGPMNTEAFF
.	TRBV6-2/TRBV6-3	CASSYSIGPSDYYNEQFF
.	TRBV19	CASSSPPAGASWGYTF
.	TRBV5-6	CASTRQNTEAFF
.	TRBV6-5	CASSYWTGNGLDEQYF
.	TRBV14	CASSLWGGVLNTEAFF
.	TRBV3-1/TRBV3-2	CASSQQGHYEQYF
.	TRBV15	CATSRAEGYEQYF
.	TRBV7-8	CASSPRWGEQFF
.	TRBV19	CASRVPGSSESQPQHF
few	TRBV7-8	CASSQLRQQNTEAFF
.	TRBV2	CASGPNPGFWGTEAFF